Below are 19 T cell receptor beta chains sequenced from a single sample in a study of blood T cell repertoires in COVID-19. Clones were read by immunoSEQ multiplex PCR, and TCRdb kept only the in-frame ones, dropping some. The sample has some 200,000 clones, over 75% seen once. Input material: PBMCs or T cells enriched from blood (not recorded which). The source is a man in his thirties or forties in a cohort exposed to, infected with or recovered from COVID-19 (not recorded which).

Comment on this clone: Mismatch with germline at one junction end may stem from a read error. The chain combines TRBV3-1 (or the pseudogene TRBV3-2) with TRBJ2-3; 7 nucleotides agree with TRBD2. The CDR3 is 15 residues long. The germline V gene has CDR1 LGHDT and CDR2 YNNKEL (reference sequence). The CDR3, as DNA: TGTGCCAGCAGCCAGAGTCAGACTAGCACAGATACGCAATATTTT. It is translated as CASSQSQTSTDTQYF.

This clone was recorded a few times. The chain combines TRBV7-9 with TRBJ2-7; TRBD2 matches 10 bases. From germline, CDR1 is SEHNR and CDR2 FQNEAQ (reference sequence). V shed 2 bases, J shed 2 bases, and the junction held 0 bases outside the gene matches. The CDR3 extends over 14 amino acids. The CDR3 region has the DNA TGTGCCAGCAGCTTAACTAGCGGGGCCTACGAGCAGTACTTC. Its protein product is CASSLTSGAYEQYF. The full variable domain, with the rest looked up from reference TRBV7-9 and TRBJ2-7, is DTGVSQNPRHKITKRGQNVTFRCDPISEHNRLYWYRQTLGQGPEFLTYFQNEAQLEKSRLLSDRFSAERPKGSFSTLEIQRTEQGDSAMYLCASSLTSGAYEQYFGPGTRLTVT.

The chain's CDR3 is CASSFGRSSGNTIYF. Here the CDR3 DNA reads TGTGCCAGCAGCTTTGGTCGGAGCTCTGGAAACACCATATATTTT. The V gene is TRBV11-2, the J gene TRBJ1-3; D is undetermined. Between the trimmed V and J ends, which lost 3 bases and 0 bases, there was a span of 9 bases. Germline V gene data show CDR1 as SGHAT and CDR2 as FQNNGV. The CDR3 spans 15 residues. The full variable domain, completed using reference TRBV11-2 and TRBJ1-3, is EAGVAQSPRYKIIEKRQSVAFWCNPISGHATLYWYQQILGQGPKLLIQFQNNGVVDDSQLPKDRFSAERLKGVDSTLKIQPAKLEDSAVYLCASSFGRSSGNTIYFGEGSWLTVV.

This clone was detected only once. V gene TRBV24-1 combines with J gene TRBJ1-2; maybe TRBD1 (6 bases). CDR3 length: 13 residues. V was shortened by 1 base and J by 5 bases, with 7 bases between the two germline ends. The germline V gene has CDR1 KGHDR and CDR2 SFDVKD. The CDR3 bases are TGTGCCACCAGTGATTTCAGGGGATATGGCTACACCTTC. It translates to CATSDFRGYGYTF.

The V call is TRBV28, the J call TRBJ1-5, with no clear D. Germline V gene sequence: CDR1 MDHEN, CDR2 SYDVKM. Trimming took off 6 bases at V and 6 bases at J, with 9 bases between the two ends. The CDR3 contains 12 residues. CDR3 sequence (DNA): TGTGCCAGCAGCTCATCTATTCAGCCCCAGCATTTT. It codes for CASSSSIQPQHF.

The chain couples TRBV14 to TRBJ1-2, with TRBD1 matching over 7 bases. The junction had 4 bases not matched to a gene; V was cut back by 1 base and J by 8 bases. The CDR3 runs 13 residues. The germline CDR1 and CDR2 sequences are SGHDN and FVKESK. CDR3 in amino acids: CASSQASGGGYTF. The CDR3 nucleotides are TGTGCCAGCAGCCAAGCCTCAGGGGGAGGCTACACCTTC. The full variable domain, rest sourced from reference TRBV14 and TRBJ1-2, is EAGVTQFPSHSVIEKGQTVTLRCDPISGHDNLYWYRRVMGKEIKFLLHFVKESKQDESGMPNNRFLAERTGGTYSTLKVQPAELEDSGVYFCASSQASGGGYTFGSGTRLTVV.

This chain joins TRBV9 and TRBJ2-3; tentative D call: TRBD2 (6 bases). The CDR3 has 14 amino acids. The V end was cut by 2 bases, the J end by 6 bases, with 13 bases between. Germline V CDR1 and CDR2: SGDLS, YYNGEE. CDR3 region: CASSVSGVGDTQYF. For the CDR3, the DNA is TGTGCCAGCAGCGTCTCGGGAGTGGGGGATACGCAGTATTTT.

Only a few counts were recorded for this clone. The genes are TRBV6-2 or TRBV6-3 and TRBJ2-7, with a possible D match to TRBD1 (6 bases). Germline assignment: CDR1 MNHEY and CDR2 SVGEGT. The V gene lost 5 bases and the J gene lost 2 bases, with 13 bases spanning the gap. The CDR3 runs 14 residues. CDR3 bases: TGTGCCAGCAGTCTCCACAGGGACCCCTACGAGCAGTACTTC. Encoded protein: CASSLHRDPYEQYF.

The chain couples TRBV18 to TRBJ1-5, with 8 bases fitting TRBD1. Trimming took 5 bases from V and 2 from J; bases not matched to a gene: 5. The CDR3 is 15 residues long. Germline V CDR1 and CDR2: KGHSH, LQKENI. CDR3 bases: TGTGCCAGCTCAGCAGGGGGCGCGGGCAATCAGCCCCAGCATTTT. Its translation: CASSAGGAGNQPQHF.

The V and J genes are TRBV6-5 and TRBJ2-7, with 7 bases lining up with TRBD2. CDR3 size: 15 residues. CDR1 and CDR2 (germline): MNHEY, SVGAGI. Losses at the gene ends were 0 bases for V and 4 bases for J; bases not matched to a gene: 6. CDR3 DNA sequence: TGTGCCAGCAGTTACTCACTACCCGGGGGGTACGAGCAGTACTTC. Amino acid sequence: CASSYSLPGGYEQYF.

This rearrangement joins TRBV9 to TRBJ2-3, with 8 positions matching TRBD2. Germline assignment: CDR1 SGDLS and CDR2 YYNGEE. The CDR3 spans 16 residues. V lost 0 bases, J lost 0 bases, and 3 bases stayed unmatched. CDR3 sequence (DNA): TGTGCCAGCAGCGTAGCGACTAGCGCTAGCACAGATACGCAGTATTTT. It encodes CASSVATSASTDTQYF.

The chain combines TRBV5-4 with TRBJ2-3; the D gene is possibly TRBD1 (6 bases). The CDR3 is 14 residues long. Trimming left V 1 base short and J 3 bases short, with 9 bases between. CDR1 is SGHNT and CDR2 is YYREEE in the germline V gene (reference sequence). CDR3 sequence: CASSLTDRTDTQYF. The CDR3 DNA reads TGTGCCAGCAGCTTGACCGACAGGACAGATACGCAGTATTTT.

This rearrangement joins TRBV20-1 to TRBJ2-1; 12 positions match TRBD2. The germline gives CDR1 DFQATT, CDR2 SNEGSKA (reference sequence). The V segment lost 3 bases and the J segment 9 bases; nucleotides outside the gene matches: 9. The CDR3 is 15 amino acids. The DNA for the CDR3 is TGCAGTGCTAGTAAACTAGCGGGAGGCCGAGGTGAGCAGTTCTTC. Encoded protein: CSASKLAGGRGEQFF.

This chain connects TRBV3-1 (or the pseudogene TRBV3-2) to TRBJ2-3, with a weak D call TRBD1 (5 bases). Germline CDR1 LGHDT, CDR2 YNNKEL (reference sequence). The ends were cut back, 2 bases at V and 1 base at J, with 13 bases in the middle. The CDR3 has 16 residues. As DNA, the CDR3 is TGTGCCAGCAGCCAATTAGGGGTAGAAGGCACAGATACGCAGTATTTT. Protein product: CASSQLGVEGTDTQYF.

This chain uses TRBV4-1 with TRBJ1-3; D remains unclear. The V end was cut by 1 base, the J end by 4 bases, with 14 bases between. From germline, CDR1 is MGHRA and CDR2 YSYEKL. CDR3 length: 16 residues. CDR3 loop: CASSQGTITPGNTIYF. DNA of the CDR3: TGCGCCAGCAGCCAAGGTACGATTACACCCGGAAACACCATATATTTT.

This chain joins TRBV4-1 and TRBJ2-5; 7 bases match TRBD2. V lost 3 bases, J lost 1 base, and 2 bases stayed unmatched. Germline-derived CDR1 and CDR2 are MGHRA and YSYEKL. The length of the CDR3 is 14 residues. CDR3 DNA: TGCGCCAGCAGCCAGTCTAGCGGCCAAGAGACCCAGTACTTC. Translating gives CASSQSSGQETQYF.

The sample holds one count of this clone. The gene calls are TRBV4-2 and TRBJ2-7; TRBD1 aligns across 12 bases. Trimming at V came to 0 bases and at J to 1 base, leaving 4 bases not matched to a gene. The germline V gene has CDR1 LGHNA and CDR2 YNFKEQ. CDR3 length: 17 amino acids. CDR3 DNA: TGTGCCAGCAGCCAAGACGGGACAGGGGGCCTTTCCTACGAGCAGTACTTC. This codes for CASSQDGTGGLSYEQYF.

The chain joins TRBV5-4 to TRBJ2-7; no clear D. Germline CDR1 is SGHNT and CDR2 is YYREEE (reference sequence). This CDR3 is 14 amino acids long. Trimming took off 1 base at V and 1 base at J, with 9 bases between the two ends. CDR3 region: CASSLKQFSYEQYF. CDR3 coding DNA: TGTGCCAGCAGCTTGAAACAGTTTTCCTACGAGCAGTACTTC.

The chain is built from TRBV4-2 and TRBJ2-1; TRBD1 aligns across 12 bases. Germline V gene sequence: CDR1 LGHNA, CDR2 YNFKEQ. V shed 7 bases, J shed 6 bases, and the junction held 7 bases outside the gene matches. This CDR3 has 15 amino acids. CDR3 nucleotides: TGTGCCAGCACCTTCGGGGGACAGGGGGCCAATGAGCAGTTCTTC. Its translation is CASTFGGQGANEQFF.